A selection of T cell receptor beta chains follows, all from one sample in a study of Ad26.COV2.S vaccination and SARS-CoV-2 variants. Clones were read by immunoSEQ multiplex PCR, and TCRdb kept only the in-frame ones, dropping some. Of 500,000 or so clones listed, roughly 89% are singletons. The starting material was peripheral blood, obtained in a trial of Ad26.COV2.S vaccine versus placebo. These receptor sequences come from a person between 18 and 59 years old who received the Ad26.COV2.S COVID-19 vaccine or a placebo. The CDR3 runs from the conserved cysteine through the conserved F or W. Fields, in order: CDR3 length, J gene, V gene, D gene, clone size, CDR3 DNA, CDR3 protein. D genes are given only for firm matches. Not every row has a clone size; where given, it reads once, few, many or a size class.

>14|TRBJ1-1|TRBV27|NA|NA
TGTGCCAGCAGTTCCGGCGAACTGGGCACTGAAGCTTTCTTT
CASSSGELGTEAFF
>13|TRBJ2-5|TRBV7-8|NA|NA
TGTGCCAGCAGCTTAGCTTTGGAAGAGACCCAGTACTTC
CASSLALEETQYF
>14|TRBJ2-1|TRBV23-1|NA|NA
TGCGCCAGCAGTCGGCGGAGACTTCACAATGAGCAGTTCTTC
CASSRRRLHNEQFF
>11|TRBJ2-3|TRBV7-2|NA|NA
TGTGCCAGCACGCCCGGCGATACGCAGTATTTT
CASTPGDTQYF
>14|TRBJ2-3|TRBV9|NA|NA
TGTGCCAGCAGCGAAGGGAGTTACACAGATACGCAGTATTTT
CASSEGSYTDTQYF
>13|TRBJ1-1|TRBV30|NA|NA
TGTGCCTGGAAGTTCGGGGCGGGCACTGAAGCTTTCTTT
CAWKFGAGTEAFF
>17|TRBJ2-1|TRBV9|TRBD2|NA
TGTGCCAGCAGCGTAACTGCGGGAGGAGTATCCTACAATGAGCAGTTCTTC
CASSVTAGGVSYNEQFF
>16|TRBJ1-6|TRBV4-3|TRBD1|NA
TGCGCCAGCAGCCCTCGACAGGGTGACGGGTATTCACCCCTCCACTTT
CASSPRQGDGYSPLHF
>16|TRBJ2-7|TRBV4-1|TRBD1|NA
TGCGCCAGCAGCCAAAGCCCGGGACAGGGACGGTACGAGCAGTACTTC
CASSQSPGQGRYEQYF
>12|TRBJ2-1|TRBV6-2/TRBV6-3|NA|NA
TGTGCCAGCAGTACCCCAAAGGGGACCGGGTTCTTC
CASSTPKGTGFF
>12|TRBJ2-3|TRBV6-2/TRBV6-3|NA|NA
TGTGCCAGCAGTCGTCAACTCGATACGCAGTATTTT
CASSRQLDTQYF
>17|TRBJ2-6|TRBV5-1|NA|NA
TGCGCCAGCAGAGCGGGACAGGAGTCCTCTGGGGCCAACGTCCTGACTTTC
CASRAGQESSGANVLTF
>14|TRBJ2-5|TRBV9|NA|NA
TGTGCCAGCAGCCCGTCGACTAGTTCAGAGACCCAGTACTTC
CASSPSTSSETQYF
>15|TRBJ1-3|TRBV7-2|TRBD1|NA
TGTGCCAGCAGTCCCACACCGGACAGGGAGACCACCATATATTTT
CASSPTPDRETTIYF
>13|TRBJ2-7|TRBV19|NA|NA
TGTGCCAGTAGTTTTACCGGCAGTCACGAGCAGTACTTC
CASSFTGSHEQYF
>16|TRBJ2-6|TRBV9|NA|NA
TGTGCCAGCAGCGCCAATTACCCGTCTGGGGCCAACGTCCTGACTTTC
CASSANYPSGANVLTF
>15|TRBJ2-7|TRBV5-8|TRBD2|NA
TGTGCCAGCAAGCTCGGGATAGGGAGGGCTTACGAGCAGTACTTC
CASKLGIGRAYEQYF
>13|TRBJ1-2|TRBV28|TRBD1|NA
TGTGCCAGCAGGTCCAGGGGGCGTTATGGCTACACCTTC
CASRSRGRYGYTF
>13|TRBJ2-6|TRBV7-3|NA|NA
TGTGCCAGCAGCTTAGGTGGGGCCAACGTCCTGACTTTC
CASSLGGANVLTF
>15|TRBJ2-3|TRBV30|TRBD2|once
TGTGCCTGGGGGGAACTAGCGGGATACACAGATACGCAGTATTTT
CAWGELAGYTDTQYF
>16|TRBJ2-3|TRBV5-1|TRBD2|NA
TGCGCCAGCAGCCCCAGACTAGCGGGAGGGGGAGATACGCAGTATTTT
CASSPRLAGGGDTQYF
>20|TRBJ2-7|TRBV5-1|TRBD2|NA
TGCGCCAGCAGCCCCGGGGCGCGGGGGGCAATTCCTGAGGATTCCTACGAGCAGTACTTC
CASSPGARGAIPEDSYEQYF
>8|TRBJ1-6|TRBV9|NA|NA
TGTGCCAGCACCCCGTACCACTTT
CASTPYHF
>16|TRBJ2-1|TRBV19|TRBD2|once
TGTGCCAGTAGTTCGTCGAGACTAGCGGGAGGCAATGAGCAGTTCTTC
CASSSSRLAGGNEQFF
>16|TRBJ2-5|TRBV19|TRBD1|NA
TGTGCCAGTAGTATTCGGGGGACAGGGAAGGTCGGGACCCAGTACTTC
CASSIRGTGKVGTQYF
>16|TRBJ2-2|TRBV7-3|TRBD1|NA
TGTGCCAGCAGCTTATTGGGACAGGGGGACACCGGGGAGCTGTTTTTT
CASSLLGQGDTGELFF
>17|TRBJ2-7|TRBV6-1|TRBD2|NA
TGTGCCAGCAGTGGGCCTGGCCCCGCCGGGCGGGGGACGGAGCAGTACTTC
CASSGPGPAGRGTEQYF
>14|TRBJ1-3|TRBV19|NA|NA
TGTGCCAGTAGCATAGAAGACGCTGGAAACACCATATATTTT
CASSIEDAGNTIYF
>14|TRBJ2-3|TRBV7-9|NA|NA
TGTGCCAGCAGCTTAGCGAGACGCACAGATACGCAGTATTTT
CASSLARRTDTQYF
>15|TRBJ2-1|TRBV27|TRBD1|NA
TGTGCCAGCAGTCCCCGGACAGGAGCCTACAATGAGCAGTTCTTC
CASSPRTGAYNEQFF
>16|TRBJ1-4|TRBV16|NA|NA
TGTGCCAGCAGCCAACAGGGCAGGGATGAGGATGAAAAACTGTTTTTT
CASSQQGRDEDEKLFF
>15|TRBJ2-1|TRBV7-9|TRBD2|NA
TGTGCCAGCAGCCGACTAGCGGGCTTATACAATGAGCAGTTCTTC
CASSRLAGLYNEQFF
>16|TRBJ2-2|TRBV15|TRBD2|NA
TGTGCCACCAGCAGGGAGGGACTAGCAGACACCGGGGAGCTGTTTTTT
CATSREGLADTGELFF
>13|TRBJ2-5|TRBV28|TRBD2|NA
TGTGCCAGCAGTTCTGCGCCGGGGGGGACCCAGTACTTC
CASSSAPGGTQYF
>15|TRBJ2-1|TRBV6-5|NA|NA
TGTGCCAGCAGGCCCTATACCCCATCTGGCAATGAGCAGTTCTTC
CASRPYTPSGNEQFF
>16|TRBJ1-4|TRBV25-1|TRBD1|NA
TGTGCCAGCGGGGGACAGGGGGGTTTGTCTAATGAAAAACTGTTTTTT
CASGGQGGLSNEKLFF
>16|TRBJ2-2|TRBV5-1|NA|once
TGCGCCAGCAGCGGGGGGACGGGCCTGTTTACCGGGGAGCTGTTTTTT
CASSGGTGLFTGELFF
>13|TRBJ2-1|TRBV11-2|TRBD2|NA
TGTGCCAGCAGAATAGCCGGGGGGTATGAGCAGTTCTTC
CASRIAGGYEQFF
>18|TRBJ2-7|TRBV7-8|TRBD1|few
TGTGCCAGCAGCTGGGGGGCCAGGGGGCCTAGGAGGGCCTACGAGCAGTACTTC
CASSWGARGPRRAYEQYF
>15|TRBJ2-5|TRBV7-2|TRBD1|NA
TGTGCCAGCAGCTTAGGCGGGACAGGGGAAGAGACCCAGTACTTC
CASSLGGTGEETQYF
>15|TRBJ2-2|TRBV9|TRBD1|NA
TGTGCCAGCAGCGGACAGGGGGCGAGCACCGGGGAGCTGTTTTTT
CASSGQGASTGELFF
>15|TRBJ1-4|TRBV18|TRBD1|NA
TGTGCCAGCTCACCAAGGGGGCCGCCTAATGAAAAACTGTTTTTT
CASSPRGPPNEKLFF
>13|TRBJ1-1|TRBV10-3|NA|NA
TGTGCCATCAGTAGCAAAGGGGACACTGAAGCTTTCTTT
CAISSKGDTEAFF
>16|TRBJ1-3|TRBV30|NA|NA
TGTGCCTGGAGCGCCAAGGGGGGGATCGGAAGAAACACCATATATTTT
CAWSAKGGIGRNTIYF
>11|TRBJ1-2|TRBV27|NA|NA
TGTGCCAGCGGAAGGGGCCTGGGCTACACCTTC
CASGRGLGYTF
>12|TRBJ1-2|TRBV5-4|NA|once
TGTGCCAGCAGTCAAGCTAACTATGGCTACACCTTC
CASSQANYGYTF
>17|TRBJ1-1|TRBV27|NA|once
TGTGCCAGCATCCGTAGCGCAGGGCCGCCCATGAACACTGAAGCTTTCTTT
CASIRSAGPPMNTEAFF
>18|TRBJ2-7|TRBV28|TRBD1|NA
TGTGCCAGCAGTTTTCCTCGGCAGGGGACAGCCCTGCGCTACGAGCAGTACTTC
CASSFPRQGTALRYEQYF